This T cell receptor (beta chain) appears in the sequencing data of a study of tumor-infiltrating lymphocytes in oesophageal squamous cell carcinoma. TCRdb reprocessed the PCR reads with MiXCR, giving one entry per CDR3 protein. The table lists about 13,000 distinct CDR3 sequences, approximately 50% of them singletons. The origin of this receptor is a male donor with esophageal squamous cell carcinoma. The sequenced sample was esophageal tumor tissue.

CDR3 in amino acids: CASIGTGGTGELFF. In DNA, the CDR3 is TGTGCCAGCATCGGAACAGGGGGTACCGGGGAGCTGTTTTTT. This rearrangement joins TRBV6-1 to TRBJ2-2; 8 bases map to TRBD1. The CDR3 is 14 amino acids. Losses at the gene ends were 7 bases for V and 5 bases for J; bases not matched to a gene: 6. The germline V gene has CDR1 MNHNS and CDR2 SASEGT.